The rows below give T cell receptor beta chains drawn from one sample of a study of cytomegalovirus exposure and HLA in healthy donors. Sequencing was performed with immunoSEQ multiplex PCR; in TCRdb, only in-frame clones are kept and a portion is missing. The sample's table shows some 28,000 clones. The sample comprised PBMCs. The receptors were sampled from a man younger than 45 in good health and CMV-seronegative. CDR3s include the opening cysteine and the closing phenylalanine or tryptophan.

v_call cdr3_aa
TRBV18 CASSPRGQGGNTIYF
TRBV6-5 CASSYSWRGGQETQYF
TRBV7-2 CASSSRLAARSEAFF
TRBV28 CASSSSGAKNIQYF
TRBV18 CASSRNPMTASNQPQHF
TRBV7-8 CASSSPGGRLTGAEREAFF
TRBV20-1 CRGQGGDGYTF
TRBV2 CASSGPWGAGANVLTF
TRBV9 CASSVTGLAQETQYF
TRBV30 CAWSPDWGLTKNIQYF
TRBV5-4 CASSQGDRVVGEQFF
TRBV19 CASSIIAGGTYEQYF
TRBV6-1 CASSDNRAQGPQHF
TRBV5-1 CASSFDGGVYEQYF
TRBV10-1 CASGPGQTCSNTEAFF
TRBV25-1 CAISPYDTGELFF
TRBV7-9 CASSTSGHRGSVEKLFF
TRBV4-3 CASSQVHLAGGADTQYF
TRBV29-1 CSVLSSAKEETQYF
TRBV5-1 CASSLGTGGGYEQYF
TRBV19 CASSIRGFGDTGELFF
TRBV7-9 CASSLSGSNYGYTF
TRBV11-1 CASSLVAGHEQYF
TRBV27 CASRGLEETQYF
TRBV2 CASSEIRDQPQHF
TRBV20-1 CSAQNTDTQYF
TRBV18 CASSPVISGNTIYF
TRBV7-9 CASRATGDRYTEAFF
TRBV9 CASSVAASGVQETQYF
TRBV4-1 CASSQDTLAGGMSYEQYF
TRBV7-6 CASSLIEGYNEQFF
TRBV28 CASSRGYEQYF
TRBV5-4 CASSFDSYGYTF
TRBV6-5 CASSYNPARKNTEAFF
TRBV14 CASSQGGRTQYF
TRBV10-2 CASSEMGQGTGRQPQHF
TRBV7-9 CASTDREKLFF
TRBV19 CASSTLAGHYGYTF
TRBV4-2 CASSQDNWEPQHF
TRBV30 CAWSLWGRGPYGYTF
TRBV6-4 CASSDLAGGNNEQFF
TRBV6-5 CASRGQGSYEQYF
TRBV5-6 CASSFWRHTEAFF
TRBV6-4 CASSEEMSSYEQYF
TRBV11-3 CASSRSGGGGTEAFF
TRBV6-6 CASSYSGGGTDTQYF
TRBV30 CAWSVQGTGFVAFF
TRBV5-4 CASSLGFGLQGMDTDTQYF
TRBV2 CASTSQTGGTDTQYF
TRBV6-1 CASSDYSGFPHSTDTQYF
TRBV7-8 CASSPRPLANTQYF
TRBV9 CASSEEQGERTEAFF
TRBV7-9 CASSSAGGYEQYF
TRBV7-9 CASSLRDRGFNEQFF
TRBV6-5 CASSKLGGVAEAFF
TRBV10-3 CAISEQNLNTEAFF
TRBV6-5 CASSYRGYGYTF